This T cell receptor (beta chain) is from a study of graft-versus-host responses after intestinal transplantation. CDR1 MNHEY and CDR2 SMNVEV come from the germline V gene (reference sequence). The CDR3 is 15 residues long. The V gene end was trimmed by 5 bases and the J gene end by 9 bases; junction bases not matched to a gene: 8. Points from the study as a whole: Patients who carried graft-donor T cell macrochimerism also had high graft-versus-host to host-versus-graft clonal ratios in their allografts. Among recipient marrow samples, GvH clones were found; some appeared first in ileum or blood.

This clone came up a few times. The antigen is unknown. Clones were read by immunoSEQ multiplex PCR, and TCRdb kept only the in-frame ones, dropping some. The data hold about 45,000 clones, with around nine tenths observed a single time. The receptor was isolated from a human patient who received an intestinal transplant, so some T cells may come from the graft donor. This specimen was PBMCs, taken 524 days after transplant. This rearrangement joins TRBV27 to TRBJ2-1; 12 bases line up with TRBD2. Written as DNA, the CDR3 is TGTGCCAGCAGTCCACGGACTAGCGGGGTGGGTGAGCAGTTCTTC. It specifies CASSPRTSGVGEQFF.